The 9 T cell receptor beta chains below were found in one sample sequenced in a study of OX40 agonist ivuxolimab in advanced cancers. Sequenced by immunoSEQ multiplex PCR; TCRdb stores in-frame clones only, minus some. The sample consists of roughly 51,000 clones, 85% to 90% of them appearing once. The sample was CD4+ or CD8+ T cells sorted from blood, taken in a trial of the OX40 agonist ivuxolimab. All receptors derive from an adult with an advanced solid tumor such as melanoma, head and neck, liver or kidney cancer.

This chain connects TRBV28 to TRBJ1-5; no reliable D call. Germline CDR1 and CDR2: MDHEN and SYDVKM. Trimming removed 5 bases from V and 0 bases from J, with 5 bases in between. The CDR3 contains 13 residues. The CDR3 region is CASSAVSNQPQHF. The CDR3 nucleotides are TGTGCCAGCAGTGCGGTTAGCAATCAGCCCCAGCATTTT.

The rearrangement joins TRBV5-4 to TRBJ2-7; 8 positions match TRBD1. J gave up 2 bases and V 1 base, and 2 bases lay outside the gene matches. The CDR3 contains 14 residues. Germline-derived CDR1 and CDR2 are SGHNT and YYREEE (reference sequence). The CDR3 region is CASSLPGGAYEQYF. The CDR3 coding sequence is TGTGCCAGCAGCTTGCCAGGGGGCGCCTACGAGCAGTACTTC.

The gene calls are TRBV5-5 and TRBJ1-1; TRBD1 matches 9 bases. V gave up 4 bases and J gave up 10 bases; unmatched junction bases: 14. Germline values: CDR1 SGHKS, CDR2 YYEKEE (reference sequence). This CDR3 is 15 amino acids long. Here the CDR3 reads CASSPPAGQGNGAFF. CDR3 bases: TGTGCCAGCAGCCCCCCGGCGGGACAGGGTAACGGAGCTTTCTTT.

This clone was seen more than once but under ten times. This chain links TRBV18 with TRBJ2-1, with TRBD1 matching over 8 bases. Losses at the gene ends were 5 bases for V and 3 bases for J; bases not matched to a gene: 3. The CDR3 contains 14 residues. Looked up from germline, CDR1 is KGHSH and CDR2 is LQKENI. The CDR3 DNA follows: TGTGCCAGCTCAGGACAGGGCTACTACAATGAGCAGTTCTTC. Protein product: CASSGQGYYNEQFF. Looking up the rest from reference TRBV18 and TRBJ2-1 gives the full variable domain: NAGVMQNPRHLVRRRGQEARLRCSPMKGHSHVYWYRQLPEEGLKFMVYLQKENIIDESGMPKERFSAEFPKEGPSILRIQQVVRGDSAAYFCASSGQGYYNEQFFGPGTRLTVL.

V is TRBV9 and J is TRBJ2-4; no firm D call. V was pared by 5 bases and J by 0 bases, with 6 bases between. Germline V gene sequence: CDR1 SGDLS, CDR2 YYNGEE. The CDR3 is 13 amino acids. The DNA of the CDR3 is TGTGCCAGCAGTGGGGAAGCCAAAAACATTCAGTACTTC. Amino acids: CASSGEAKNIQYF.

The V gene is TRBV27, the J gene TRBJ2-7, with TRBD1 identical over 7 bases. The junction had 6 bases not matched to a gene; V was cut back by 2 bases and J by 2 bases. This CDR3 contains 15 residues. In germline, CDR1 is MNHEY, CDR2 SMNVEV (reference sequence). CDR3 sequence reads: CASSLQWQGAYEQYF. DNA for the CDR3: TGTGCCAGCAGTTTACAATGGCAGGGGGCCTACGAGCAGTACTTC.

This clone showed up just a few times. The chain employs TRBV5-6 and TRBJ1-5; D is perhaps TRBD1 (5 bases). Looked up from germline, CDR1 is SGHDT and CDR2 is YYEEEE. The CDR3 sequence is 13 residues long. V was cut by 2 bases and J by 6 bases, with 9 bases left in between. The CDR3 nucleotides are TGTGCCAGCAGCTTTAGGGGAGGTCAGCCCCAGCATTTT. Protein: CASSFRGGQPQHF.

The rearrangement joins TRBV29-1 to TRBJ2-3; D might be TRBD1 (5 bases). The CDR3 sequence is 15 residues long. V lost 4 bases and J 1 base, leaving 15 bases between the germline ends. Germline values: CDR1 SQVTM, CDR2 ANQGSEA. The CDR3 protein is CSVVGVRYRTDTQYF. CDR3 nucleotides: TGCAGCGTTGTAGGGGTGAGATACCGCACAGATACGCAGTATTTT.

The chain joins TRBV5-1 to TRBJ2-4; D is possibly TRBD1 (5 bases). The CDR3 extends over 15 amino acids. Trimming left V 3 bases short and J 5 bases short, with 15 bases between. Germline V gene lookup returns CDR1 SGHRS and CDR2 YFSETQ. The CDR3 DNA reads TGCGCCAGCAGCTCAGCCCAGGGTGCTGAAAACATTCAGTACTTC. Translating gives CASSSAQGAENIQYF. The full variable domain, its missing parts supplied by reference TRBV5-1 and TRBJ2-4, is KAGVTQTPRYLIKTRGQQVTLSCSPISGHRSVSWYQQTPGQGLQFLFEYFSETQRNKGNFPGRFSGRQFSNSRSEMNVSTLELGDSALYLCASSSAQGAENIQYFGAGTRLSVL.